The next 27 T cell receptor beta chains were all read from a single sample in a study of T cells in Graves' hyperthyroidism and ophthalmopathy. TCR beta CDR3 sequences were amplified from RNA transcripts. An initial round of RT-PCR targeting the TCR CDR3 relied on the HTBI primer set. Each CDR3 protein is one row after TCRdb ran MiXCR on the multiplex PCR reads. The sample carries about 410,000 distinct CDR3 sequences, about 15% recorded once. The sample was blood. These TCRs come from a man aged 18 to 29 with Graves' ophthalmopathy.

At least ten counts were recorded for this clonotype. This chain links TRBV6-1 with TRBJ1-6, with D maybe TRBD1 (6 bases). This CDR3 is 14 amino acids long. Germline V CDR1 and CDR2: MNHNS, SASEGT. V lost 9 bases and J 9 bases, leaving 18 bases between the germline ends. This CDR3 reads CASTVGRGASPLHF. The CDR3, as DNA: TGTGCCAGTACCGTCGGGAGGGGGGCTTCACCCCTCCACTTT.

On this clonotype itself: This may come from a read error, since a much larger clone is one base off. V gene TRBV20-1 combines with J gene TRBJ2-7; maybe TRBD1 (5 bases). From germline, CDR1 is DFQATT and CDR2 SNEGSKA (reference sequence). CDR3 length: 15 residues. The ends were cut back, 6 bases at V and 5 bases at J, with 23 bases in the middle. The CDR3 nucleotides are TGCAGTGCCTCCGATCCCGGACACCCTTTCCACGAGCAGTACTTC. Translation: CSASDPGHPFHEQYF.

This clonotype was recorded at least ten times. The CDR3 nucleotides are TGTGCCAGCAGCTTAGCCGCAGGGGCGGAAGAGACCCAGTACTTC. Its protein product is CASSLAAGAEETQYF. This chain links TRBV7-9 with TRBJ2-5, with a weak D call TRBD1 (6 bases). The CDR3 length is 15 residues. The germline V and J ends were trimmed by 0 bases and 3 bases, with 11 bases remaining between them. CDR1 is SEHNR and CDR2 is FQNEAQ in the germline V gene (reference sequence).

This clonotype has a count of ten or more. The CDR3 is CASSYLGQEQYF. CDR3 nucleotide sequence: TGTGCCAGCAGTTACCTAGGGCAAGAGCAGTACTTC. J is TRBJ2-7 and V is TRBV6-5; D is undetermined. The CDR3 spans 12 residues. V was trimmed by 2 bases and J by 7 bases, leaving 9 bases between them. The V gene's germline CDR1 is MNHEY and CDR2 SVGAGI.

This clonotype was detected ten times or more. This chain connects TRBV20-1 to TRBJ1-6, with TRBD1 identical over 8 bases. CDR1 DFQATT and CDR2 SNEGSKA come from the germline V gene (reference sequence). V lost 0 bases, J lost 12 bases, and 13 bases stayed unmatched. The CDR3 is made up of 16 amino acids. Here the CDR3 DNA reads TGCAGTGCTAGAGATCGTATGGAGGGACAGGAGGAACCCCTCCACTTT. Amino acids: CSARDRMEGQEEPLHF.

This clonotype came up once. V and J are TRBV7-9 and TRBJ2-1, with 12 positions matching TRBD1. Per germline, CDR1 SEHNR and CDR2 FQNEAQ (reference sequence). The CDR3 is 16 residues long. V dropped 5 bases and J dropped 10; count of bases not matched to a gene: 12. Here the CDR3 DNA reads TGTGCCAGCAGCCCAACGGGACAGGGGGCTGCCTACGAGCAGTTCTTC. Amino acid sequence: CASSPTGQGAAYEQFF.

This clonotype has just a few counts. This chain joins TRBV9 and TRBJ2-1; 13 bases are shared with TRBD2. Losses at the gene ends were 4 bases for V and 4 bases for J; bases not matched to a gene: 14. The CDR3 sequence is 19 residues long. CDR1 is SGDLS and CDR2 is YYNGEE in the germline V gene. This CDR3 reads CASSPRTSGSRRRYNEQFF. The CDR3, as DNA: TGTGCCAGCAGCCCTCGGACTAGCGGGAGTCGGAGGAGGTACAATGAGCAGTTCTTC.

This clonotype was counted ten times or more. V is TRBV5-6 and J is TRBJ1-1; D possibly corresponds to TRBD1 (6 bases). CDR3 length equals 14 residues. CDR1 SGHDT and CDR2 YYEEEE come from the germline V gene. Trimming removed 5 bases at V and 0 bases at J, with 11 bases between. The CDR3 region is CASSLGQVNTEAFF. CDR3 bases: TGTGCCAGCAGTCTGGGACAAGTGAACACTGAAGCTTTCTTT.

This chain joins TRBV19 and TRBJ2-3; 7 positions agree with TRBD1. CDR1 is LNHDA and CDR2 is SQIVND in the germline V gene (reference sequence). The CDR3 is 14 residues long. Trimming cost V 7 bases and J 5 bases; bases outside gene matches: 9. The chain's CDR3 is CASTVPGQLDTQYF. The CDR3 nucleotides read TGTGCCAGTACCGTCCCGGGACAGTTAGATACGCAGTATTTT.

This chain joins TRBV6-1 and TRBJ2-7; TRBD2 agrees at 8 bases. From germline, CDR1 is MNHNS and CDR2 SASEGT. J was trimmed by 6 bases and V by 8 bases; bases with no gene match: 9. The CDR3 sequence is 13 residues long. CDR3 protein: CASVDSGALEQYF. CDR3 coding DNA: TGTGCCAGCGTCGATAGCGGGGCCCTCGAGCAGTACTTC.

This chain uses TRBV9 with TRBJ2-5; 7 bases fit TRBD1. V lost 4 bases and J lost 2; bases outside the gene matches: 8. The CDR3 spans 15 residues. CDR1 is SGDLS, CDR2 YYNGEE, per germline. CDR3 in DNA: TGTGCCAGCAGCCTCGGGACAGTCTTACAAGAGACCCAGTACTTC. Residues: CASSLGTVLQETQYF.

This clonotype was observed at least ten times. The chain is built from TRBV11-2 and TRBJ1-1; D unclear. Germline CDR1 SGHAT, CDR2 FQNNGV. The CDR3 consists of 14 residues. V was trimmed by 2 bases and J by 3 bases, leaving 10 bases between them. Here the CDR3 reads CASSLSFKDTEAFF. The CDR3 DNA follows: TGTGCCAGCAGCTTAAGTTTCAAGGACACTGAAGCTTTCTTT.

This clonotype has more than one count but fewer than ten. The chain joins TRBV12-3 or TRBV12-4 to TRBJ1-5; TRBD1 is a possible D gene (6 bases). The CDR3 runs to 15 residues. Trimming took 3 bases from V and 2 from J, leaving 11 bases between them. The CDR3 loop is CASSFTGPGNQPQHF. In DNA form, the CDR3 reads TGTGCCAGCAGTTTTACAGGGCCGGGCAATCAGCCCCAGCATTTT.

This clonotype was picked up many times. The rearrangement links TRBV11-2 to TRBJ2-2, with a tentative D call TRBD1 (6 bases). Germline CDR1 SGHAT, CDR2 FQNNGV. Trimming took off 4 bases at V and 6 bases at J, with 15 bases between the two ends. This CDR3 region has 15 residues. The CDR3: CASSSQGSLPGELFF. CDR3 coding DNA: TGTGCCAGCAGCTCTCAGGGGAGTCTCCCCGGGGAGCTGTTTTTT.

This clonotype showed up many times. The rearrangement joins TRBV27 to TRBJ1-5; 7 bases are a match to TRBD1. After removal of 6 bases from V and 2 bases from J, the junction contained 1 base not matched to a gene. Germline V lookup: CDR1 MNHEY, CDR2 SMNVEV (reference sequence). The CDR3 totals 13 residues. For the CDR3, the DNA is TGTGCCAGCAGAGACAGGGGCAATCAGCCCCAGCATTTT. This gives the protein CASRDRGNQPQHF.

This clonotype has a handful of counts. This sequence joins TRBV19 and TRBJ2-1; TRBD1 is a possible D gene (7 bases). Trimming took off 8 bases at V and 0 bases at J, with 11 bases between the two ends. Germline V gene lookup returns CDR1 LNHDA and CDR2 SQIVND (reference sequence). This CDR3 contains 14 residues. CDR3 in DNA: TGTGCCAGTGGGCGGGACAGCTCCTACAATGAGCAGTTCTTC. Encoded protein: CASGRDSSYNEQFF.

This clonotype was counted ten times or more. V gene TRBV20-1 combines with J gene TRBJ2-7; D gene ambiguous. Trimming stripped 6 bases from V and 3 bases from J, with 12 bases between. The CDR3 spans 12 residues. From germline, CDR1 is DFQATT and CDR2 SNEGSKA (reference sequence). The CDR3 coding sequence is TGCAGTGCGAAGAAGGATCTCTACGAGCAGTACTTC. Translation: CSAKKDLYEQYF.

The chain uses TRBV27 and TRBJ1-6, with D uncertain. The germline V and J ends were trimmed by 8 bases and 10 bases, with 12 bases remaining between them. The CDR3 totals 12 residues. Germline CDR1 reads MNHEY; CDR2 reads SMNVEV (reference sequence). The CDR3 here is CASGYSGSPLHF. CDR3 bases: TGTGCCAGCGGTTATTCGGGCTCACCCCTCCACTTT.

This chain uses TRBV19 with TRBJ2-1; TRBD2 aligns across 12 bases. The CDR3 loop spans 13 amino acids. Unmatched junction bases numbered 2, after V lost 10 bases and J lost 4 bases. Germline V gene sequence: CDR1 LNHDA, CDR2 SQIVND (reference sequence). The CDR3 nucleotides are TGTGCCACGACTAGCGGGAGTTACAATGAGCAGTTCTTC. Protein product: CATTSGSYNEQFF.

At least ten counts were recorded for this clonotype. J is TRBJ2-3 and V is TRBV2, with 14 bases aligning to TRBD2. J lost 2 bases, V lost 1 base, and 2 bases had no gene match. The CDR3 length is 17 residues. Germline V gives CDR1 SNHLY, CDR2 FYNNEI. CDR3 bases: TGTGCCAGCAGTGAAGGGACTAGCGGGGGGCACACAGATACGCAGTATTTT. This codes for CASSEGTSGGHTDTQYF.

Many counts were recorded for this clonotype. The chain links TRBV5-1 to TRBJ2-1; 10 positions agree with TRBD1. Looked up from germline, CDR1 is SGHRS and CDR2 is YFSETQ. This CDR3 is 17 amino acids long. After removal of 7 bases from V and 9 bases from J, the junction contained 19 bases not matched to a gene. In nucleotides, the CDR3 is TGCGCCAGCGGGCGGCCGGGACAGGGGTCGTTGTCGGGTGAGCAGTTCTTC. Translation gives CASGRPGQGSLSGEQFF. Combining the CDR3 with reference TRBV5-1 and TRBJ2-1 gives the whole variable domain KAGVTQTPRYLIKTRGQQVTLSCSPISGHRSVSWYQQTPGQGLQFLFEYFSETQRNKGNFPGRFSGRQFSNSRSEMNVSTLELGDSALYLCASGRPGQGSLSGEQFFGPGTRLTVL.

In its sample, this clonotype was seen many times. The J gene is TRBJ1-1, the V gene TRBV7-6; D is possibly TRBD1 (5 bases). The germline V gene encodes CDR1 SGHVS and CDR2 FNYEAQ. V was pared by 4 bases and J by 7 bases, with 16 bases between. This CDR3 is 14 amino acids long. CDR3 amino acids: CASSSDRAKSEAFF. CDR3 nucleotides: TGTGCCAGCAGCTCCGACAGAGCGAAGAGTGAAGCTTTCTTT.

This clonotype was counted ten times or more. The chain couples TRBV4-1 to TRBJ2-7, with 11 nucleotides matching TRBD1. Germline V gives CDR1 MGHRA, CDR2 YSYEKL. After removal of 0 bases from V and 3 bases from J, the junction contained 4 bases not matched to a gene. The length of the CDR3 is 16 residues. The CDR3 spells CASSQDPGQGVYEQYF. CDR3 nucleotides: TGCGCCAGCAGCCAAGATCCGGGACAGGGGGTCTACGAGCAGTACTTC.

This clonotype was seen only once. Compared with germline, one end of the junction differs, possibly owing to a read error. CDR3 loop: CASSPGASGTEQFF. The DNA of the CDR3 is TGCGCCAGCAGCCCCGGGGCTAGCGGGACTGAGCAGTTCTTC. The V and J genes are TRBV2 and TRBJ2-1; 9 bases map to TRBD2. The CDR3 covers 14 residues. Germline V gene lookup returns CDR1 SNHLY and CDR2 FYNNEI.

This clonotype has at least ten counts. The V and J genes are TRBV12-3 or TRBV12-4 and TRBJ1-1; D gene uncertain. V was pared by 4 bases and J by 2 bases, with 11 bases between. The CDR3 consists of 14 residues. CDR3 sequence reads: CASSSWAGNTEAFF. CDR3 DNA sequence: TGTGCCAGCAGTTCATGGGCAGGTAACACTGAAGCTTTCTTT.

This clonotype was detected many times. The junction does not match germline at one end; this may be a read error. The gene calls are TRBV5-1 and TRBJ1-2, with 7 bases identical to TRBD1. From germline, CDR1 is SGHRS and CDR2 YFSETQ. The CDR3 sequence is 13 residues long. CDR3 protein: CASSPGQDYGYTF. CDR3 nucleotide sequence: TGTGCCAGCAGCCCTGGACAGGACTATGGCTACACCTTC.

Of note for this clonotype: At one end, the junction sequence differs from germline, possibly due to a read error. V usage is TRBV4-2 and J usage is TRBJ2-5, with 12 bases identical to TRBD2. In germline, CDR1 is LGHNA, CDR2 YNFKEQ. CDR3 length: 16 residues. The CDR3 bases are TGTGCCGGCAGCCTGACTAGCGGGAGTGTTTCTGAGACCCAGTACTTC. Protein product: CAGSLTSGSVSETQYF.